The source of this TCR beta chain is a study of TIL therapy for anti-PD-1-resistant metastatic lung cancer. This CDR3 is 13 amino acids long. From germline, CDR1 is SGHTA and CDR2 FQGNSA. Trimming removed 1 base from V and 7 bases from J, with 10 bases in between. Sample time point: pre-treatment sample, taken before nivolumab and TIL therapy. This was the immunoSEQ v3 assay. Measured with immunoSEQ multiplex PCR; TCRdb has only the in-frame clones, and not every one. The sample yields 55,000 to 60,000 clones, less than 85% seen once. The sequenced sample was blood, obtained at baseline. The chain joins TRBV7-2 to TRBJ1-1; no definite D call. This clonotype was sampled from a person between 30 and 80 years old with non-small cell lung cancer. Written as DNA, the CDR3 is TGTGCCAGCAGCTTAGGAGCCCAGTTTGAAGCTTTCTTT. It is translated as CASSLGAQFEAFF.